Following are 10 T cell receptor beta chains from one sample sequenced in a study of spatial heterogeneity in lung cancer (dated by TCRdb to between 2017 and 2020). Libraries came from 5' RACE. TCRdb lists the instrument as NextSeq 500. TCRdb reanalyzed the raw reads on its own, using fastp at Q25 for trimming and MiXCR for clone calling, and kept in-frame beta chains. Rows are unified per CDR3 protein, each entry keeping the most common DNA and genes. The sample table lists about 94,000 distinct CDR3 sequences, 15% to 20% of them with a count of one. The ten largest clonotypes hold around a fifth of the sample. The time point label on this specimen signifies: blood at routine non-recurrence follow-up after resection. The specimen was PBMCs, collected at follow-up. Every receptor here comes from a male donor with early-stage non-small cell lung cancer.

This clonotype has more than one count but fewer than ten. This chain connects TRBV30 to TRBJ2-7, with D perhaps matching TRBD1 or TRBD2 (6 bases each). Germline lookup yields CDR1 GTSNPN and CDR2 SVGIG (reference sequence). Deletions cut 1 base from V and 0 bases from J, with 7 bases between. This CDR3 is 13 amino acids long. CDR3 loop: CAWSEGGSYEQYV. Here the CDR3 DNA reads TGTGCCTGGAGTGAGGGGGGCTCCTACGAGCAGTACGTC.

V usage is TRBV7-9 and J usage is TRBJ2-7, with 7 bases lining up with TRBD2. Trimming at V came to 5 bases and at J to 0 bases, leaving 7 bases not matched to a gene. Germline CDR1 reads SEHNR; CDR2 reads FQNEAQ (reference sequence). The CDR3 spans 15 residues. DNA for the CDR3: TGTGCCAGCAGCCCGCCTAGCGGTAACTCCTACGAGCAGTACTTC. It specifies CASSPPSGNSYEQYF.

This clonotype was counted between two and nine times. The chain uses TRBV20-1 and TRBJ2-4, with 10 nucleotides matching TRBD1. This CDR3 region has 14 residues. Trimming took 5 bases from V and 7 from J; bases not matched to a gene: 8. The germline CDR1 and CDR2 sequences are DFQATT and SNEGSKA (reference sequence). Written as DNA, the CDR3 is TGCAGTGCTGATACCGGGACAGGGGTGAACATTCAGTACTTC. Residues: CSADTGTGVNIQYF.

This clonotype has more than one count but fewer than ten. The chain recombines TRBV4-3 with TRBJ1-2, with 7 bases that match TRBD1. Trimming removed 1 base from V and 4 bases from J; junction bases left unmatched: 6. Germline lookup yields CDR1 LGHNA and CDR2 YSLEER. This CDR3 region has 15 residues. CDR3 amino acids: CASSQVLRGSYGYTF. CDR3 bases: TGCGCCAGCAGCCAAGTTCTCAGGGGGTCCTATGGCTACACCTTC.

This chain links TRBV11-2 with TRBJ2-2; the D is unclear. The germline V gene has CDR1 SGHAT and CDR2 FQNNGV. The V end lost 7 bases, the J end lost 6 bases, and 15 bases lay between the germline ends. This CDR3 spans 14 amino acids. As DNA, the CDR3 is TGTGCCAGCACCCTCGTTACGGTATCCGGGGAGCTGTTTTTT. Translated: CASTLVTVSGELFF.

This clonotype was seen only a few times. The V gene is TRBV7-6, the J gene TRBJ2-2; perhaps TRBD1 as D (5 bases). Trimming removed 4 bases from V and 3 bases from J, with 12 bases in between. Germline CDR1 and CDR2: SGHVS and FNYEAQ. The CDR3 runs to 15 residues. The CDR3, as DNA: TGTGCCAGCAGCTCTTTGGGGCCTGACACCGGGGAGCTGTTTTTT. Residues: CASSSLGPDTGELFF.

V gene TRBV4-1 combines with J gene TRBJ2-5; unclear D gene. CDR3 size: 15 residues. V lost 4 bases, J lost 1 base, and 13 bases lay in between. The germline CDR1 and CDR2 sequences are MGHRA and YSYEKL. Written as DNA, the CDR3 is TGCGCCAGCAGCCGCTGGTCAGGCCTCCAAGAGACCCAGTACTTC. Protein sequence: CASSRWSGLQETQYF.

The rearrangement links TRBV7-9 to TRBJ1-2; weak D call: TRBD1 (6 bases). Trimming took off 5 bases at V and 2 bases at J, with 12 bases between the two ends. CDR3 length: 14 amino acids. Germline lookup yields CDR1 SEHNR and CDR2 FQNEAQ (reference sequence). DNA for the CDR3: TGTGCCAGCAGCGCAATGACAGGAAACTATGGCTACACCTTC. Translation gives CASSAMTGNYGYTF.

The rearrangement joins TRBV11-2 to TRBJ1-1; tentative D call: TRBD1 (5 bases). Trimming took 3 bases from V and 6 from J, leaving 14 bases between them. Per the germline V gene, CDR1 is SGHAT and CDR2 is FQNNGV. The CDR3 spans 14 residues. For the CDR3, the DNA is TGTGCCAGCAGCTTCACTACAGGTACCCCTGAAGCTTTCTTT. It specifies CASSFTTGTPEAFF.

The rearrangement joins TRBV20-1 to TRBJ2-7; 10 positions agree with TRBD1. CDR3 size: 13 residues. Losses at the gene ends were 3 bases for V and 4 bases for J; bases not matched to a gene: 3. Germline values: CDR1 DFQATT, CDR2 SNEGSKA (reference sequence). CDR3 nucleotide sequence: TGCAGTGCTAGGGGACAGGGGCGGTACGAGCAGTACTTC. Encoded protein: CSARGQGRYEQYF.